This TCR beta chain was found in a study of shared clonotypes between healthy human individuals. The data were produced by immunoSEQ multiplex PCR, yet TCRdb's version contains in-frame clones alone and is incomplete. The profile covers 1.6 million or so clones, with 98% to 99% appearing a single time and 0.36% taken by the ten largest. Germline lookup yields CDR1 SGHTA and CDR2 FQGTGA. The CDR3 runs 14 residues. The V and J ends lost 2 bases and 9 bases, in that order; junction bases with no gene match: 4. Specimen: naive CD4+ T cells sorted from blood. The subset: CD45RA+ positively selected. The gene calls are TRBV7-3 and TRBJ2-3; 11 nucleotides line up with TRBD2. The receptor's source is a young man in good health. The DNA of the CDR3 is TGTGCCAGCAGCTTAGAGGCTAGCGGGAGGACGCAGTATTTT. Amino acids: CASSLEASGRTQYF. Drawing the rest from reference TRBV7-3 and TRBJ2-3, the complete variable domain is GAGVSQTPSNKVTEKGKYVELRCDPISGHTALYWYRQSLGQGPEFLIYFQGTGAADDSGLPNDRFFAVRPEGSVSTLKIQRTERGDSAVYLCASSLEASGRTQYFGPGTRLTVL.